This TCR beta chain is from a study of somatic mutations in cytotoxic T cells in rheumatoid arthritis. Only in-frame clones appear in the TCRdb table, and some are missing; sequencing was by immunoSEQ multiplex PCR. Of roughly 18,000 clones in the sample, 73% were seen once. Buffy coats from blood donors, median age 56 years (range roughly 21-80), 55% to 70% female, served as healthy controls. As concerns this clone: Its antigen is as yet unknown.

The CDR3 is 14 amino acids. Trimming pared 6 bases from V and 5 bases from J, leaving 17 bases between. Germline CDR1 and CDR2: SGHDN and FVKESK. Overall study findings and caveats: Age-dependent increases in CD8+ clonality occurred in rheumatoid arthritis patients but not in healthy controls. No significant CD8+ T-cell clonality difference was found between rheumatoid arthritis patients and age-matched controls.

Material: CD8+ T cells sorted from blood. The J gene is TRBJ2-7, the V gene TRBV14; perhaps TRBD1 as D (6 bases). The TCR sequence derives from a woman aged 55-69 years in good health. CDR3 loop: CASRPTGTRNEQYF. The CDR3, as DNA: TGTGCCAGCAGGCCCACAGGGACCAGGAACGAGCAGTACTTC.